This is a list of T cell receptor beta chains from one sample in a study of Graves' ophthalmopathy and Graves' hyperthyroidism. TCRdb redid the calling of the multiplex PCR reads with MiXCR, one entry per CDR3 protein. In the table there are fewer than 600,000 distinct CDR3 sequences, 13% to 15% of which are singletons. The sample taken for sequencing was blood. The receptors originated from a woman in her 30s with Graves' ophthalmopathy. CDR3s include the opening cysteine and the closing phenylalanine or tryptophan. A D gene is named only where the DNA matches it firmly. Size tells how often a clone was seen (once, few, many) or the class of an expanded clone, and some rows leave it out.

TRBV20-1	many	.	TRBJ2-5	TGCAGTGCTACCCTACGAGAGACCCAGTACTTC	CSATLRETQYF
TRBV19	.	.	TRBJ2-1	TGTGCCAGTAAGAGGAGGGGAAGAGGAGCAGGCGATGAGCAGTTCTTC	CASKRRGRGAGDEQFF
TRBV29-1	many	.	TRBJ1-1	TGCAGCGTTGGACGAAGTGGGACCCCCAGGGAAGCTTTCTTT	CSVGRSGTPREAFF
TRBV2	many	.	TRBJ1-2	TGTGCCAGCAGTGATTGGGTTACTGGCTACACCTTC	CASSDWVTGYTF
TRBV24-1	many	.	TRBJ1-5	TGTGCCACCAGTGTGTGGCAGCCCAATCAGCCCCAGCATTTT	CATSVWQPNQPQHF
TRBV6-1	.	.	TRBJ1-2	TGTGCCAGCAAGGCAGCCAACTATGGCTACACCTTC	CASKAANYGYTF
TRBV7-9	.	.	TRBJ2-5	TGTGCCAGCAGCTCACCAAAGACAACTCAAGAGACCCAGTACTTC	CASSSPKTTQETQYF
TRBV6-5	few	.	TRBJ2-7	TGTGCCAGCAGTTATGGGTGGGAATACGAGCAGTACTTC	CASSYGWEYEQYF
TRBV10-1	few	TRBD1	TRBJ2-7	TGCGCCAGTTCGACAGGGGCGGGCGAGCAGTACTTC	CASSTGAGEQYF
TRBV5-1	many	.	TRBJ1-1	TGCGCCAGCAGTTTTGGGGACGCTGAAGCTTTCTTT	CASSFGDAEAFF
TRBV24-1	many	.	TRBJ2-7	TGTGCCACCAGTGGGGGGACAACCTCCTACGAGCAGTACTTC	CATSGGTTSYEQYF
TRBV7-3	many	.	TRBJ1-1	TGTGCCAGCGGCTTAGAGGGTGAAGCTTTCTTT	CASGLEGEAFF
TRBV12-3/TRBV12-4	few	.	TRBJ2-4	TGTGCCAGCAGTTTAAATGGACTAGCCAAAAACATTCAGTACTTC	CASSLNGLAKNIQYF
TRBV30	many	TRBD1	TRBJ1-2	TGTGCCTCCCAGGGACAGGGGCTCGGCTACACCTTC	CASQGQGLGYTF
TRBV2	many	TRBD1	TRBJ1-2	TGTGCCAGCAGTCCCCGGACAGGGGTCAGGAGGAAAGTAAGCTACACCTTC	CASSPRTGVRRKVSYTF
TRBV5-1	few	TRBD2	TRBJ2-7	TGCGCCAGCAGTTTGCTAGCGGGAGAGGGCTACGAGCAGTACTTC	CASSLLAGEGYEQYF
TRBV28	many	.	TRBJ2-7	TGTGCCAGCAGTTTCGTTACGTTCTACGAGCAGTACTTC	CASSFVTFYEQYF
TRBV2	many	.	TRBJ2-7	TGTACGACGTCCGGGGCTAGCTACGACTACGAGCAGTACTTC	CTTSGASYDYEQYF
TRBV5-1	many	.	TRBJ2-7	TGCGCCAGCAGCTGGTTTAGGTTACTGCTCGAGCAGTACTTC	CASSWFRLLLEQYF
TRBV7-2	many	.	TRBJ1-1	TGTGCCAGCAGCTTCGGAGGGTGGGGCACTGAAGCTTTCTTT	CASSFGGWGTEAFF
TRBV7-2	many	.	TRBJ2-5	TGTGCCAGCAGCGTACTGGGGACGACCGAAGAGACCCAGTACTTC	CASSVLGTTEETQYF
TRBV5-1	many	.	TRBJ2-2	TGCGCCAGCGGGCAGTCGAACACCGGGGAGCTGTTTTTT	CASGQSNTGELFF
TRBV28	many	.	TRBJ1-1	TGTGCCAGTAGAGGGCAATACACTGAAGCTTTCTTT	CASRGQYTEAFF
TRBV5-1	.	.	TRBJ2-7	TGCGCCAGCAGCTCTGCGGCCGAGCAGTACTTC	CASSSAAEQYF
TRBV12-3/TRBV12-4	many	.	TRBJ1-1	TGTGCCAGCAGGGAGAGAACAGGGTTTGCTGAAGCTTTCTTT	CASRERTGFAEAFF
TRBV20-1	many	TRBD1	TRBJ1-6	TGCAGTGCTAGAGAAGAGACAGGGGATCCCTCACCCCTCCACTTT	CSAREETGDPSPLHF
TRBV5-1	many	.	TRBJ1-1	TGCGCCAGCAGCTTGGGGGAACGGGGCACTGAAGCTTTCTTT	CASSLGERGTEAFF
TRBV27	many	.	TRBJ2-2	TGTGCCAGCAGTTTCCTCTACAGAAACACCGGGGAGCTGTTTTTT	CASSFLYRNTGELFF
TRBV7-9	.	.	TRBJ1-3	TGTGCCAGCAGGTGGGGCGACAGGATCGGAAACACCATATATTTT	CASRWGDRIGNTIYF
TRBV28	many	.	TRBJ1-6	TGTGCCAGCAGTTTCCGTCAGGGGCCCCTCCACTTT	CASSFRQGPLHF
TRBV7-3	.	.	TRBJ2-2	TGTGCCAGTAGCTTACCAGAAAGGGTACTTCTGGTGGAAACGAACATCGGGGAGCTGTTTTTT	CASSLPERVLLVETNIGELFF
TRBV12-3/TRBV12-4	many	.	TRBJ1-5	TGTGCCAGCAGCGACCCCCCTGGGCCCCAGCATTTT	CASSDPPGPQHF
TRBV28	.	.	TRBJ1-2	TGTGCCAGCAGCAAGCAGAACTATGGCTACACCTTC	CASSKQNYGYTF
TRBV25-1	few	.	TRBJ1-2	TGTGCCAGCAGTGAATTAGGACTCCTCGGGGGCTACACCTTC	CASSELGLLGGYTF
TRBV11-1	.	.	TRBJ2-6	TGTGCCAGCAGCTTAGCCCGCTCGGGGGTAGGGGCCAACGTCCTGACTTTC	CASSLARSGVGANVLTF
TRBV9	many	.	TRBJ2-2	TGTGCCAGCAGCGTAGCCCCGGGCTCAAACACCGGGGAGCTGTTTTTT	CASSVAPGSNTGELFF
TRBV6-5	many	TRBD1	TRBJ2-7	TGTGCCAGCAGCGGGGGACAGGGGGGGTACGAGCAGTACTTC	CASSGGQGGYEQYF
TRBV20-1	.	.	TRBJ1-5	TGCAGTGCTAGCCGAAACACAGATCGGCCCCAGCATTTT	CSASRNTDRPQHF
TRBV7-3	many	.	TRBJ2-2	TGTGCCAGCAGCTTAATTGGGGGGTCCGGGGAGCTGTTTTTT	CASSLIGGSGELFF
TRBV28	many	TRBD1	TRBJ2-7	TGTGCCAGCAGTTTCGACAGGGGGCCCAACGAGCAGTACTTC	CASSFDRGPNEQYF
TRBV6-5	many	.	TRBJ1-1	TGTGCCAGCAGTTCCCTGGGACTCTTGAACACTGAAGCTTTCTTT	CASSSLGLLNTEAFF
TRBV28	many	.	TRBJ1-1	TGTGCCAGCAGTTCGACCGGTAGAAAGATCAACACTGAAGCTTTCTTT	CASSSTGRKINTEAFF
TRBV12-3/TRBV12-4	many	.	TRBJ1-6	TGTGCCAGCAGTTTAGTATCGGCCGGGCCAAATTCACCCCTCCACTTT	CASSLVSAGPNSPLHF
TRBV18	many	.	TRBJ1-2	TGTGCCAGCTCCCCGCAGGGCACCGTCTATGGCTACACCTTC	CASSPQGTVYGYTF
TRBV27	many	.	TRBJ1-1	TGTGCCAGCGGACTGACAGTACTGAACACTGAAGCTTTCTTT	CASGLTVLNTEAFF
TRBV12-5	many	.	TRBJ1-2	TGTGCTAGTGGTTTATGGGGGCCGGTCGGCTACACCTTC	CASGLWGPVGYTF
TRBV6-5	few	.	TRBJ1-2	TGTGCCAGCAGTCTCGACCCTAACTATGGCCACACCTTC	CASSLDPNYGHTF
TRBV28	many	.	TRBJ1-1	TGTGCCAGCAGTCCAAGACAGATTAGAATGAACACTGAAGCTTTCTTT	CASSPRQIRMNTEAFF
TRBV5-1	.	.	TRBJ1-1	TGCGCCAGCAGCTCAGGACAGACTGAAGCTTTCTTT	CASSSGQTEAFF
TRBV6-5	few	.	TRBJ2-7	TGTGCCAGCAGTTACTCGAGGACACTTGCCTACGAGCAGTACTTC	CASSYSRTLAYEQYF
TRBV6-1	many	TRBD1	TRBJ1-1	TGTGCCAGCAGTGATGGACAGGGCTTCACTGAAGCTTTCTTT	CASSDGQGFTEAFF
TRBV20-1	many	.	TRBJ1-5	TGCAGTGCTAGAGGCGAGGGTGGAAGCAATCAGCCCCAGCATTTT	CSARGEGGSNQPQHF
TRBV5-1	.	TRBD1	TRBJ1-2	TGCGCCAGCAGCCTCCGGGACAGGGGGCGCGCCGGCTATGGCTACACCTTC	CASSLRDRGRAGYGYTF
TRBV27	.	.	TRBJ2-4	TGTGCCAGCAGTTCGCCGGGATATTGGTACTTC	CASSSPGYWYF
TRBV5-1	many	.	TRBJ2-5	TGCGCCAGCAGCTCGGTGACCCAGGAGACCCAGTACTTC	CASSSVTQETQYF
TRBV4-1	few	.	TRBJ1-1	TGCGCCAGCAGCCAAGATGGGGACGGTCGAGCTGAAGCTTTCTTT	CASSQDGDGRAEAFF
TRBV10-3	many	TRBD1	TRBJ1-5	TGTGCCATCAGTGATCAGGGGGCAGGTCAGCCCCAGCATTTT	CAISDQGAGQPQHF
TRBV20-1	many	TRBD1	TRBJ1-5	TGCAGTGCTGAGGGACAGGCATTCAGCAATCAGCCCCAGCATTTT	CSAEGQAFSNQPQHF
TRBV7-3	many	.	TRBJ2-5	TGTGCCAGCAGCCCTATTATGCGCCGGCGGGAAGAGACCCAGTACTTC	CASSPIMRRREETQYF
TRBV24-1	many	.	TRBJ1-2	TGTGCCACCAGTGATCCGATCCGTGGGAACTATGGCTACACCTTC	CATSDPIRGNYGYTF